This is a list of T cell receptor beta chains from one sample in a study of cytomegalovirus exposure and HLA in healthy donors. TCRdb's table, derived via immunoSEQ multiplex PCR, lists solely in-frame clones and lacks some. Of about 120,000 clones listed, less than 80% are singletons. The sequenced sample consisted of PBMCs. The receptor source for this set is a woman between 50 and 59 years old in good health and CMV-seropositive. Each CDR3 is given without its conserved first and last residue.

V gene: TRBV7-8; CDR3 protein: ASSLMSAVANTEAF
V gene: TRBV5-1; CDR3 protein: ASSLVGTAADTQY
V gene: TRBV25-1; CDR3 protein: ASSDWTGGSYNEQF
V gene: TRBV15; CDR3 protein: ATSRNSGSTYEQY
V gene: TRBV7-2; CDR3 protein: ASSLGQGLNEQF
V gene: TRBV7-9; CDR3 protein: ASSGRTGMTGELF
V gene: TRBV5-1; CDR3 protein: ASSRTGWNTEAF
V gene: TRBV7-6; CDR3 protein: ASSLVRSSPF
V gene: TRBV28; CDR3 protein: ASSLPGGNEQY
V gene: TRBV19; CDR3 protein: ASNVPGLHNPGELF
V gene: TRBV4-3; CDR3 protein: ASSQERVRQGSSYEQY
V gene: TRBV19; CDR3 protein: ASLQKLGGVAEAF
V gene: TRBV2; CDR3 protein: ASGTGSHIQPQH
V gene: TRBV2; CDR3 protein: ASSVDRGAYNEQF
V gene: TRBV7-2; CDR3 protein: ASSLDNVPTTSGNTIY
V gene: TRBV4-1; CDR3 protein: ASSQEGTGHNQPQH
V gene: TRBV30; CDR3 protein: AWVPLAEETQY
V gene: TRBV11-1; CDR3 protein: ASSPEEVSPGYT
V gene: TRBV29-1; CDR3 protein: SVGSESGTVHEKLF
V gene: TRBV6-5; CDR3 protein: ASSYSRQGASPLH
V gene: TRBV30; CDR3 protein: ALGDRDYEQY
V gene: TRBV2; CDR3 protein: ASRGGQGFATNEKLF
V gene: TRBV10-1; CDR3 protein: ASSEEGRGTDTQY
V gene: TRBV7-2; CDR3 protein: ASSLQIESGYT
V gene: TRBV7-6; CDR3 protein: ASSGQGRGEKLF
V gene: TRBV2; CDR3 protein: ASSEVRDSLYNEQF
V gene: TRBV6-1; CDR3 protein: ASSLGSPREY
V gene: TRBV7-2; CDR3 protein: ASSLAGISGQEQY
V gene: TRBV28; CDR3 protein: ASHRQDTDTQY
V gene: TRBV13; CDR3 protein: ASSSARVGEKLF
V gene: TRBV30; CDR3 protein: AWSWTGASGNTIY
V gene: TRBV5-1; CDR3 protein: ASSPTGGGNQPQH
V gene: TRBV11-2; CDR3 protein: ASSLKNYGAQGIAEAF
V gene: TRBV7-2; CDR3 protein: ASSSQQGTEAF
V gene: TRBV19; CDR3 protein: ASSATGENEQF
V gene: TRBV19; CDR3 protein: ASSGLAGSSIGELF
V gene: TRBV19; CDR3 protein: ASTKAGGPDGYEQY
V gene: TRBV29-1; CDR3 protein: SVGEGLSYEQY
V gene: TRBV7-8; CDR3 protein: ASRGGTTYEQY
V gene: TRBV5-1; CDR3 protein: ASSLVPGLAGVETQY
V gene: TRBV27; CDR3 protein: ASSPRQFNQPQH
V gene: TRBV28; CDR3 protein: ASSSIPTYEQY
V gene: TRBV2; CDR3 protein: ASSKHPLQGEAF
V gene: TRBV4-1; CDR3 protein: ASSKLAGEGETQY
V gene: TRBV2; CDR3 protein: ASRKGGEKLF
V gene: TRBV9; CDR3 protein: ASSESGQGFHEQY